This T cell receptor (beta chain) was documented in a study of cytomegalovirus exposure and HLA in healthy donors. This clone was observed a few times. The antigen is not known. The PCR made use of 60 Vbeta and 13 Jbeta primers. Only in-frame clones appear in the TCRdb table, and some are missing; sequencing was by immunoSEQ multiplex PCR. The sample lists more than 110,000 clones, roughly two thirds occurring once. Findings and caveats of the study: Roughly uniform sequencing depth across donors was assumed, possibly incorrectly.

With V trimmed by 2 bases and J by 6 bases, 4 bases remained unmatched. The CDR3 length is 14 residues. Material: PBMCs. V usage is TRBV23-1 and J usage is TRBJ1-2; 9 bases align to TRBD1. TRBV23-1 is classed as an ORF, of uncertain function. This TCR was sampled from a human donor in good health. CDR3 sequence (DNA): TGCGCCAGCAGTCAACCGGGACAGGGAGATGGCTACACCTTC. Residues: CASSQPGQGDGYTF.